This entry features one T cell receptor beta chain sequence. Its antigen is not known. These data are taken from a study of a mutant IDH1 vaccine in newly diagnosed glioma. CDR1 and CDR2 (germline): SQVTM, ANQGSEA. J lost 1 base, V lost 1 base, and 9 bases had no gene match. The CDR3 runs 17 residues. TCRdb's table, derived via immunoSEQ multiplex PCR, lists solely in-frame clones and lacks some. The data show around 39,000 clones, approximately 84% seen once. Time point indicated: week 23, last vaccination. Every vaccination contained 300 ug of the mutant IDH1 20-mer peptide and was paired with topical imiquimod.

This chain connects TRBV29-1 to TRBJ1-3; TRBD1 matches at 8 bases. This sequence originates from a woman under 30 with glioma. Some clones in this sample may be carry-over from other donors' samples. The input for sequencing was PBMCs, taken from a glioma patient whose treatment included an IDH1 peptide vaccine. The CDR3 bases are TGCAGCGTTGAAGTCGGACAGGGAATTAGGTCTGGAAACACCATATATTTT. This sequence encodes CSVEVGQGIRSGNTIYF.